This TCR beta chain originates from a study of blood T cell repertoires in COVID-19. Study background: Samples came from the United States, Italy and Spain, spanning acute and convalescent COVID-19. T cells, B-cell-depleted T cells, or PBMCs provided the cDNA or gDNA that served as material.

The V gene's germline CDR1 is SSHAT and CDR2 FNYEAQ (reference sequence). The CDR3 has 11 amino acids. About this clone: Mismatch with germline at one junction end may stem from a read error.

Methods used by the authors: Amplification of reference gene primers was used by the study to estimate nucleated cell counts. Profiling relied on immunoSEQ multiplex PCR, and the TCRdb table lists in-frame clones only, not all of them. That table supplies the V and J calls and clone size; D and trimming were determined from the DNA. This sample has fewer than 150,000 clones; 80% to 85% occur once, and the top ten carry around 8%. This clonotype was sampled from a human donor in a cohort sampled during active COVID-19. The chain links TRBV7-7 to TRBJ2-7, with a tentative D call TRBD1 (5 bases). Sequenced input: peripheral blood. CDR3 sequence: CASSSGNEQYF. CDR3 nucleotide sequence: TGTGCTAGCAGCTCAGGGAACGAGCAGTACTTC.